The 8 T cell receptor beta chains in this list originate from one sample, sequenced in a study of shared clonotypes between healthy human individuals. Generated by immunoSEQ multiplex PCR, the TCRdb table keeps only in-frame clones and is missing some. The data show 300,000 to 400,000 clones, less than 75% seen once. The specimen sequenced was memory CD4+ T cells sorted from blood. Described subset: CD45RA-negative fraction. All receptors derive from a man aged 30-40 years in good health.

This chain uses TRBV4-1 with TRBJ2-7; D not certain. The CDR3 length is 14 residues. Between the trimmed V and J ends, which lost 4 bases and 5 bases, there was a span of 15 bases. Germline CDR1 and CDR2: MGHRA and YSYEKL. Here the CDR3 DNA reads TGCGCCAGCAGCCGAGTAGGCGTTAGGGACGAGCAGTACTTC. Translating it yields CASSRVGVRDEQYF.

The V and J genes are TRBV11-2 and TRBJ2-2; weak D call: TRBD2 (6 bases). CDR3 length: 16 amino acids. V lost 5 bases, J lost 0 bases, and 13 bases lay in between. CDR1 is SGHAT, CDR2 FQNNGV, per germline. In DNA form, the CDR3 reads TGTGCCAGCAGCGCCCAGCCGGGGGCGAACACCGGGGAGCTGTTTTTT. Its translation: CASSAQPGANTGELFF.

The chain uses TRBV7-2 and TRBJ2-1; no reliable D call. Trimming left V 4 bases short and J 0 bases short, with 10 bases between. The germline V gene encodes CDR1 SGHTA and CDR2 FQGNSA. The CDR3 is 15 residues long. The CDR3 reads CASSSRRSSYNEQFF. For the CDR3, the DNA is TGTGCCAGCAGCTCCAGGCGATCCTCCTACAATGAGCAGTTCTTC.

This sequence joins TRBV19 and TRBJ1-4; D unresolved. V gave up 5 bases and J gave up 8 bases, with 12 bases separating them. The CDR3 has 13 residues. CDR1 and CDR2 (germline): LNHDA, SQIVND (reference sequence). CDR3 DNA: TGTGCCAGTAGTGCTGTCATGAACGAAAAACTGTTTTTT. Protein product: CASSAVMNEKLFF. Full variable domain (missing parts from reference TRBV19 and TRBJ1-4): DGGITQSPKYLFRKEGQNVTLSCEQNLNHDAMYWYRQDPGQGLRLIYYSQIVNDFQKGDIAEGYSVSREKKESFPLTVTSAQKNPTAFYLCASSAVMNEKLFFGSGTQLSVL.

As concerns this clone: Other DNA sequences in the same sample also yield this CDR3. J is TRBJ2-1 and V is TRBV19; D uncertain. Germline assignment: CDR1 LNHDA and CDR2 SQIVND (reference sequence). Deletions cut 5 bases from V and 4 bases from J, with 9 bases between. This CDR3 spans 13 amino acids. This CDR3 is CASSWGSYNEQFF. The CDR3, as DNA: TGTGCCAGTAGTTGGGGATCTTACAATGAGCAGTTCTTC.

The chain links TRBV15 to TRBJ2-3; 8 bases are shared with TRBD1. This CDR3 is built from 16 residues. The germline V gene encodes CDR1 LNHNV and CDR2 YYDKDF (reference sequence). Trimming took 2 bases from V and 1 from J; bases not matched to a gene: 5. The CDR3 spells CATSRSDRVGTDTQYF. The CDR3 DNA reads TGTGCCACCAGCAGATCGGACAGGGTGGGCACAGATACGCAGTATTTT.

V gene TRBV7-6 combines with J gene TRBJ1-5; D is uncertain. This CDR3 has 16 amino acids. Trimming cost V 0 bases and J 1 base, with 10 bases left between them. The germline CDR1 and CDR2 sequences are SGHVS and FNYEAQ. The CDR3 sequence: CASSLAPPGSNQPQHF. In DNA, the CDR3 is TGTGCCAGCAGCTTAGCCCCCCCCGGAAGCAATCAGCCCCAGCATTTT.

This clone came up a few times. The chain is built from TRBV18 and TRBJ2-6; no clear D gene. With 5 bases removed from V and 0 bases from J, the gap between germline ends came to 5 bases. The CDR3 extends over 14 amino acids. Per the germline V gene, CDR1 is KGHSH and CDR2 is LQKENI. CDR3 DNA sequence: TGTGCCAGCTCAGAAATCTCTGGGGCCAACGTCCTGACTTTC. It translates to CASSEISGANVLTF.